The 23 T cell receptor beta chains below all came from one sample that was sequenced in a study of sequential checkpoint blockade in melanoma. Sequenced by immunoSEQ multiplex PCR; TCRdb stores in-frame clones only, minus some. This sample carries over 8,000 clones, around 60% of them seen once, and the ten largest clones take approximately 40%. Described treatment: randomized to nivolumab then ipilimumab (arm A) or the reverse (arm B). The sequencing here drew on CD8+ T cells sorted from blood (inferred from file names), taken from a patient given nivolumab and ipilimumab in sequence. The receptors originated from a human donor with melanoma.

This clone was seen a handful of times. J is TRBJ2-7 and V is TRBV13; no clear D. The CDR3 has 14 residues. V lost 1 base and J lost 5, with 12 bases in between. Germline V gene data show CDR1 as PRHDT and CDR2 as FYEKMQ (reference sequence). The CDR3 spells CASSLAENFDEQYF. The CDR3 DNA follows: TGTGCCAGCAGCTTAGCCGAGAATTTTGACGAGCAGTACTTC.

The chain combines TRBV6-4 with TRBJ2-2; D might be TRBD2 (5 bases). The CDR3 totals 15 residues. Trimming cost V 3 bases and J 4 bases, with 12 bases left between them. Per germline, CDR1 MRHNA and CDR2 SNTAGT. CDR3 region: CASSDLDLATGELFF. The CDR3 DNA is TGTGCCAGCAGTGATCTGGACTTAGCCACCGGGGAGCTGTTTTTT.

The V gene is TRBV7-9, the J gene TRBJ1-3, with D possibly TRBD1 on 6 matching bases. This CDR3 has 15 amino acids. V was clipped by 5 bases and J by 4 bases, with 15 bases between them. The V gene's germline CDR1 is SEHNR and CDR2 FQNEAQ (reference sequence). In nucleotides, the CDR3 is TGTGCCAGCAGCCCCGGGACACTGGCAGGAAACACCATATATTTT. Translating it yields CASSPGTLAGNTIYF.

This clone was counted a few times. The chain combines TRBV7-8 with TRBJ1-3, with TRBD1 identical over 7 bases. In germline, CDR1 is SGHVS, CDR2 FQNEAQ. CDR3 length equals 15 residues. V lost 5 bases, J lost 4 bases, and 8 bases stayed unmatched. The CDR3 region has the DNA TGTGCCAGCAGCACCGAGGACAGGCCAGGAAACACCATATATTTT. Encoded protein: CASSTEDRPGNTIYF. Filled out from reference TRBV7-8 and TRBJ1-3, the complete variable domain reads GAGVSQSPRYKVAKRGQDVALRCDPISGHVSLFWYQQALGQGPEFLTYFQNEAQLDKSGLPSDRFFAERPEGSVSTLKIQRTQQEDSAVYLCASSTEDRPGNTIYFGEGSWLTVV.

The chain has TRBV6-4 and TRBJ1-1; D gene uncertain. Trimming pared 0 bases from V and 2 bases from J, leaving 7 bases between. This CDR3 has 14 residues. Looked up from germline, CDR1 is MRHNA and CDR2 is SNTAGT. CDR3 region: CASSDSEANTEAFF. CDR3 coding DNA: TGTGCCAGCAGTGACTCGGAGGCCAACACTGAAGCTTTCTTT.

This chain connects TRBV30 to TRBJ1-1; 8 nucleotides align to TRBD1. Per the germline V gene, CDR1 is GTSNPN and CDR2 is SVGIG (reference sequence). The CDR3 has 16 amino acids. V trimming: 3 bases; J trimming: 1 base; junction bases outside the gene matches: 10. The CDR3 DNA reads TGTGCCTGGAGCGACTGGACAGGGCGGGGGAACACTGAAGCTTTCTTT. Translating it yields CAWSDWTGRGNTEAFF. Using reference TRBV30 and TRBJ1-1 for the parts outside the CDR3, the full variable domain is SQTIHQWPATLVQPVGSPLSLECTVEGTSNPNLYWYRQAAGRGLQLLFYSVGIGQISSEVPQNLSASRPQDRQFILSSKKLLLSDSGFYLCAWSDWTGRGNTEAFFGQGTRLTVV.

This chain links TRBV6-5 with TRBJ1-2, with D tentatively TRBD1 (5 bases). Looked up from germline, CDR1 is MNHEY and CDR2 is SVGAGI. V lost 1 base, J lost 5 bases, and 14 bases lay in between. The CDR3 is 15 amino acids. Here the CDR3 reads CASSYYAQGRYGYTF. As DNA, the CDR3 is TGTGCCAGCAGTTACTACGCTCAGGGAAGATATGGCTACACCTTC.

The genes are TRBV7-9 and TRBJ2-1; D call uncertain. V lost 5 bases to trimming and J lost 6 bases, with 17 bases between them. Germline V gene lookup returns CDR1 SEHNR and CDR2 FQNEAQ (reference sequence). The CDR3 runs to 15 residues. The CDR3 loop is CASSPSDASANEQFF. CDR3 nucleotide sequence: TGTGCCAGCAGCCCAAGCGATGCGTCCGCCAATGAGCAGTTCTTC.

This clone was counted between two and nine times. The junction and the germline gene differ at one end; a read error may be behind it. V and J are TRBV7-2 and TRBJ2-7, with a possible D match to TRBD1 (7 bases). Germline loops: CDR1 SGHTA, CDR2 FQGNSA. The CDR3 runs to 15 residues. The CDR3 DNA reads TGCGCCAGCAGCCAAGAGCCAGGGGGGACCTACGAGCAGTACTTC. Its protein is CASSQEPGGTYEQYF. The full variable domain, completed using reference TRBV7-2 and TRBJ2-7, is GAGVSQSPSNKVTEKGKDVELRCDPISGHTALYWYRQSLGQGLEFLIYFQGNSAPDKSGLPSDRFSAERTGGSVSTLTIQRTQQEDSAVYLCASSQEPGGTYEQYFGPGTRLTVT.

V is TRBV6-6 and J is TRBJ2-3, with 7 nucleotides matching TRBD2. CDR1 is MNHNY and CDR2 is SVGAGI in the germline V gene (reference sequence). This CDR3 has 14 residues. After removal of 5 bases from V and 6 bases from J, the junction contained 8 bases not matched to a gene. The CDR3 sequence is CASSTGGGWDTQYF. The DNA of the CDR3 is TGTGCCAGCAGTACGGGGGGAGGGTGGGATACGCAGTATTTT.

This clone counts as large. CDR3 loop: CASSFEGPPDYNSPLHF. Written as DNA, the CDR3 is TGTGCCAGCAGCTTCGAGGGCCCACCCGACTATAATTCACCCCTCCACTTT. The rearrangement links TRBV7-6 to TRBJ1-6; D not certain. Germline assignment: CDR1 SGHVS and CDR2 FNYEAQ. The CDR3 totals 17 residues. V was trimmed by 3 bases and J by 3 bases, leaving 15 bases between them.

The CDR3: CASSPTTGPDTQYF. CDR3 DNA: TGTGCCAGCAGTCCGACCACAGGGCCAGATACGCAGTATTTT. The gene calls are TRBV27 and TRBJ2-3; possibly TRBD1 for D (6 bases). The CDR3 loop spans 14 amino acids. The germline gives CDR1 MNHEY, CDR2 SMNVEV (reference sequence). Trimming shortened V by 5 bases and J by 4 bases, and 13 bases separated the two germline ends.

The CDR3 protein is CATSRGQGGETQYF. The DNA for the CDR3 is TGTGCCACCAGCAGGGGACAGGGGGGAGAGACCCAGTACTTC. This sequence joins TRBV15 and TRBJ2-5; 11 nucleotides align to TRBD1. J gave up 4 bases and V 3 bases, and 1 base lay outside the gene matches. The CDR3 sequence is 14 residues long. CDR1 is LNHNV and CDR2 is YYDKDF in the germline V gene (reference sequence).

A few counts support this clone. A single base is all that separates this from a far larger clone, so a read error is likely. Other DNA sequences in this sample translate to the same CDR3. V usage is TRBV7-9 and J usage is TRBJ2-7; possibly TRBD1 for D (7 bases). V lost 5 bases and J lost 2, with 16 bases in between. Germline V gives CDR1 SEHNR, CDR2 FQNEAQ (reference sequence). The CDR3 is made up of 15 amino acids. The CDR3 DNA reads as TGTGCCAGCAGCCAAGAGCCAGGGGGGACCTACGAGCAGTACTTC. The encoded protein is CASSQEPGGTYEQYF.

The chain joins TRBV7-9 to TRBJ2-5; D possibly corresponds to TRBD1 (5 bases). The CDR3 runs 14 residues. V was trimmed by 2 bases and J by 9 bases, leaving 16 bases between them. Looked up from germline, CDR1 is SEHNR and CDR2 is FQNEAQ (reference sequence). As DNA, the CDR3 is TGTGCCAGCAGCTTACCTGGTCCGGGCAGGGCCCAGTACTTC. Its translation: CASSLPGPGRAQYF.

J is TRBJ2-5 and V is TRBV6-6; a weak D match, TRBD2 (5 bases). The end of the DNA is better explained by TRBJ2-7, so the J call may be wrong. This CDR3 region has 15 residues. CDR1 MNHNY and CDR2 SVGAGI come from the germline V gene (reference sequence). The CDR3 sequence: CASSYLGDYKYEQYF. The CDR3 DNA sequence: TGTGCCAGCAGTTACCTCGGAGACTACAAGTACGAGCAGTACTTC.

V usage is TRBV5-6 and J usage is TRBJ2-7; 9 nucleotides line up with TRBD2. V lost 5 bases to trimming and J lost 4 bases; unmatched junction nucleotides: 13. The CDR3 covers 16 residues. CDR1 SGHDT and CDR2 YYEEEE come from the germline V gene. DNA of the CDR3: TGTGCCAGCAGTTTGATTTGGACTAGCGAGACATACGAGCAGTACTTC. It codes for CASSLIWTSETYEQYF.

This rearrangement joins TRBV4-3 to TRBJ1-1; 7 nucleotides align to TRBD1. V lost 5 bases, J lost 5 bases, and 14 bases stayed unmatched. CDR1 and CDR2 (germline): LGHNA, YSLEER. The CDR3 has 16 residues. The CDR3 is CASSYSHPLRGTEAFF. As DNA, the CDR3 is TGCGCCAGCAGCTATTCGCATCCCCTCAGGGGGACTGAAGCTTTCTTT.

The V gene is TRBV25-1, the J gene TRBJ2-5; tentatively, D is TRBD1 (5 bases). This CDR3 is 14 amino acids long. Germline CDR1 is MGHDK and CDR2 is SYGVNS. V was trimmed by 1 base and J by 2 bases, leaving 8 bases between them. The CDR3 here is CASSEFDRQETQYF. In DNA form, the CDR3 reads TGTGCCAGCAGTGAATTCGACAGACAAGAGACCCAGTACTTC.

This clone turned up a few times. The chain recombines TRBV6-4 with TRBJ2-7; 12 nucleotides line up with TRBD2. Germline V lookup: CDR1 MRHNA, CDR2 SNTAGT. This CDR3 contains 13 residues. V was pared by 8 bases and J by 6 bases, with 5 bases of the junction left unmatched. The CDR3 region has the DNA TGTGCCAGCCTCCCACTAGCGGGGGGCGAGCAGTACTTC. As protein: CASLPLAGGEQYF.

Only a few counts were recorded for this clone. The chain links TRBV9 to TRBJ2-5, with TRBD1 matching over 7 bases. The CDR3 is made up of 14 amino acids. The germline V gene encodes CDR1 SGDLS and CDR2 YYNGEE. Losses at the gene ends were 4 bases for V and 2 bases for J; bases not matched to a gene: 5. CDR3 residues: CASSWTGQQETQYF. Here the CDR3 DNA reads TGTGCCAGCAGCTGGACGGGACAGCAAGAGACCCAGTACTTC.

This clone showed up just a few times. This chain connects TRBV23-1 to TRBJ2-7; TRBD1 matches at 8 bases. Being an ORF, TRBV23-1 has a function that is uncertain. CDR3 length equals 13 residues. The V and J ends lost 6 bases and 6 bases, in that order; junction bases with no gene match: 7. CDR3 nucleotide sequence: TGCGCCAGCAGCCAAAGGACAGGGCGCGAGCAGTACTTC. Its protein is CASSQRTGREQYF.

CDR3 sequence reads: CASSANRDRPYEQYF. The CDR3 DNA sequence: TGTGCCAGCAGCGCGAACCGGGACAGGCCCTACGAGCAGTACTTC. The chain joins TRBV9 to TRBJ2-7; 8 nucleotides match TRBD1. V lost 3 bases, J lost 2 bases, and 7 bases stayed unmatched. Germline-derived CDR1 and CDR2 are SGDLS and YYNGEE. The CDR3 covers 15 residues.